These 28 T cell receptor beta chains were all obtained from the same sample, sequenced in a study of T cells in Graves' hyperthyroidism and ophthalmopathy (dated by TCRdb to the late 2010s). Libraries were made using multiplex PCR. Sequenced on an Illumina HiSeq 2000. Amplification of TCR beta CDR3 regions was carried out from RNA transcripts. The TCR CDR3 was subjected to a first round of RT-PCR using the HTBI primer set and the Qiagen OneStep RT-PCR kit. TCRdb itself trimmed the public reads at Q25 with fastp, ran MiXCR and retained productive beta chains. A single entry per CDR3 protein holds the most common genes and DNA from its merged rows. The sample has around 340,000 distinct CDR3 sequences on record, under 25% of them singletons. About 50% of the sample is taken by the ten largest. The sample comprised blood. These receptors were collected from a woman in her forties or fifties with Graves' hyperthyroidism.

This clonotype came up many times. This chain joins TRBV18 and TRBJ2-7; 7 nucleotides line up with TRBD1. With V trimmed by 2 bases and J by 6 bases, 7 bases remained unmatched. The CDR3 is 14 amino acids. Germline values: CDR1 KGHSH, CDR2 LQKENI. The CDR3 DNA sequence: TGTGCCAGCTCACCAGGGCGGTCAGGGGGCGAGCAGTACTTC. Its protein product is CASSPGRSGGEQYF.

V gene TRBV3-1 combines with J gene TRBJ1-6; the D is unclear. V gave up 2 bases and J gave up 4 bases, with 12 bases separating them. Per the germline V gene, CDR1 is LGHDT and CDR2 is YNNKEL (reference sequence). This CDR3 has 16 amino acids. CDR3 protein: CASSQSDLGYNSPLHF. DNA for the CDR3: TGTGCCAGCAGCCAATCGGACCTGGGGTATAATTCACCCCTCCACTTT.

The J gene is TRBJ1-1, the V gene TRBV18; TRBD1 matches 9 bases. The ends lost 2 bases at V and 11 bases at J; junction bases unmatched: 12. Germline CDR1 is KGHSH and CDR2 is LQKENI. The CDR3 contains 15 residues. CDR3 protein: CASSPSITGGVYAFF. DNA for the CDR3: TGTGCCAGCTCACCAAGTATTACAGGGGGCGTCTATGCTTTCTTT. The full variable domain, completed using reference TRBV18 and TRBJ1-1, is NAGVMQNPRHLVRRRGQEARLRCSPMKGHSHVYWYRQLPEEGLKFMVYLQKENIIDESGMPKERFSAEFPKEGPSILRIQQVVRGDSAAYFCASSPSITGGVYAFFGQGTRLTVV.

This clonotype came up many times. V gene TRBV7-3 combines with J gene TRBJ2-3; a possible D gene is TRBD2 (7 bases). The V end lost 8 bases, the J end lost 4 bases, and 16 bases lay between the germline ends. CDR1 and CDR2 (germline): SGHTA, FQGTGA. The length of the CDR3 is 14 residues. The CDR3 region is CASGRGGPPDTQYF. The CDR3 DNA sequence: TGTGCCAGCGGAAGGGGGGGGCCCCCAGATACGCAGTATTTT.

This chain links TRBV19 with TRBJ2-3; D possibly uses TRBD1 or TRBD2 (6 bases each). V lost 5 bases to trimming and J lost 2 bases, with 20 bases between them. This CDR3 has 17 residues. The germline V gene has CDR1 LNHDA and CDR2 SQIVND (reference sequence). The CDR3, as DNA: TGTGCCAGTAGTCGTGGAGGGGGTACCCTCTCCACAGATACGCAGTATTTT. Protein product: CASSRGGGTLSTDTQYF.

This clonotype has just a few counts. The chain employs TRBV6-1 and TRBJ1-6, with D perhaps matching TRBD1 (6 bases). CDR3 length equals 15 residues. The germline V gene encodes CDR1 MNHNS and CDR2 SASEGT. V was clipped by 6 bases and J by 5 bases, with 14 bases between them. The CDR3 sequence: CASSPLTGNNSPLHF. Written as DNA, the CDR3 is TGTGCCAGCAGCCCCCTGACAGGAAATAATTCACCCCTCCACTTT.

This clonotype showed up just a few times. The chain joins TRBV14 to TRBJ1-5, with D maybe TRBD1 (5 bases). The CDR3 is 14 amino acids. CDR1 and CDR2 (germline): SGHDN, FVKESK. Between the trimmed V and J ends, which lost 3 bases and 2 bases, there was a span of 8 bases. In DNA form, the CDR3 reads TGTGCCAGCAGCCATTCGGGGGGCAATCAGCCCCAGCATTTT. It codes for CASSHSGGNQPQHF.

Concerning this clonotype: Because the CDR3's place on the DNA is in doubt, the DNA is left out and the CDR3 is given as listed by TCRdb. This chain joins TRBV10-3 and TRBJ2-2; the table's TRBD2 call for D was not verified on the DNA. The CDR3 length equals 24 residues, ends included. Germline V gene sequence: CDR1 ENHRY, CDR2 SYGVKD. CDR3 amino acids: CAISTTGTRSYEQYFGQGTGELFF.

V usage is TRBV2 and J usage is TRBJ1-6; 8 nucleotides align to TRBD1. From germline, CDR1 is SNHLY and CDR2 FYNNEI. After removal of 11 bases from V and 10 bases from J, the junction contained 10 bases not matched to a gene. The CDR3 has 13 amino acids. The CDR3 bases are TGTGCCGGGGCTCAACAGGGGGGATCACCCCTCCACTTT. It is translated as CAGAQQGGSPLHF.

This chain joins TRBV15 and TRBJ1-4; D is undetermined. The CDR3 spans 15 residues. The germline V and J ends were trimmed by 0 bases and 8 bases, with 13 bases remaining between them. Germline V gives CDR1 LNHNV, CDR2 YYDKDF (reference sequence). CDR3 amino acids: CATSRDRIVGEKLFF. DNA for the CDR3: TGTGCCACCAGCAGAGATAGGATTGTGGGGGAAAAACTGTTTTTT.

This clonotype occurred a few times. This chain joins TRBV5-1 and TRBJ2-5; D is possibly TRBD2 (6 bases). CDR1 SGHRS and CDR2 YFSETQ come from the germline V gene. The CDR3 consists of 15 residues. V lost 4 bases and J lost 2, with 15 bases in between. CDR3 region: CASSLSGTPQETQYF. CDR3 DNA sequence: TGCGCCAGCAGCCTGTCCGGGACTCCACAAGAGACCCAGTACTTC.

The CDR3 DNA is TGTGCCAGCAGCGTAGGGACTAACACCTACGAGCAGTACTTC. This encodes CASSVGTNTYEQYF. The rearrangement uses TRBV9 and TRBJ2-7; weak D call: TRBD2 (6 bases). Germline V CDR1 and CDR2: SGDLS, YYNGEE. V lost 0 bases and J 2 bases, leaving 9 bases between the germline ends. The CDR3 runs to 14 residues.

This clonotype has only a few counts. This chain connects TRBV13 to TRBJ1-1; 8 nucleotides match TRBD1. The CDR3 loop spans 16 amino acids. The germline CDR1 and CDR2 sequences are PRHDT and FYEKMQ (reference sequence). V lost 5 bases and J lost 1; bases outside the gene matches: 9. CDR3 sequence (DNA): TGTGCCAGCAGCCTCGGGCAGGGGGCGAGGAACACTGAAGCTTTCTTT. Translation: CASSLGQGARNTEAFF.

This clonotype was seen once. The rearrangement links TRBV7-6 to TRBJ1-2; TRBD1 aligns across 10 bases. V lost 5 bases to trimming and J lost 6 bases; unmatched junction nucleotides: 6. Germline values: CDR1 SGHVS, CDR2 FNYEAQ. The CDR3 is 14 residues long. In nucleotides, the CDR3 is TGTGCCAGCAGCACAAGACAGGGGGCAGATGGCTACACCTTC. It yields the protein CASSTRQGADGYTF.

This clonotype has a count of ten or more. The chain employs TRBV7-3 and TRBJ2-2; TRBD2 agrees at 11 bases. The J segment lost 6 bases and the V segment lost 0 bases, leaving 9 bases of the junction unmatched. The CDR3 consists of 18 residues. Per the germline V gene, CDR1 is SGHTA and CDR2 is FQGTGA. CDR3 sequence (DNA): TGTGCCAGCAGCTTAACCTCCACTAGCGGGAGAGGAGCCGGGGAGCTGTTTTTT. Translated: CASSLTSTSGRGAGELFF.

Many counts were recorded for this clonotype. V usage is TRBV2 and J usage is TRBJ1-5, with a weak D call TRBD1 (6 bases). V gave up 10 bases and J gave up 8 bases, with 18 bases separating them. CDR1 and CDR2 (germline): SNHLY, FYNNEI. CDR3 length: 13 residues. CDR3 bases: TGTGCCAATACGGACAGCCCGAAAAAGCCCCAGCATTTT. Its protein product is CANTDSPKKPQHF.

There are many counts of this clonotype. The chain carries TRBV9 and TRBJ1-6, with D hard to call. V was shortened by 0 bases and J by 0 bases, with 10 bases between the two germline ends. This CDR3 is 17 amino acids long. Germline CDR1 SGDLS, CDR2 YYNGEE. The CDR3 nucleotides read TGTGCCAGCAGCGTAGAGGTGGCAGTCTCCTATAATTCACCCCTCCACTTT. Translating it yields CASSVEVAVSYNSPLHF.

This clonotype was detected a few times. CDR3 nucleotides: TGTGCCAGCAGCCAAGTGACTCAGAACACTGAAGCTTTCTTT. As protein: CASSQVTQNTEAFF. The rearrangement links TRBV14 to TRBJ1-1; no clear D gene. This CDR3 has 14 residues. The V gene lost 1 base and the J gene lost 1 base, with 7 bases spanning the gap. Germline CDR1 SGHDN, CDR2 FVKESK. Full variable domain (missing parts from reference TRBV14 and TRBJ1-1): EAGVTQFPSHSVIEKGQTVTLRCDPISGHDNLYWYRRVMGKEIKFLLHFVKESKQDESGMPNNRFLAERTGGTYSTLKVQPAELEDSGVYFCASSQVTQNTEAFFGQGTRLTVV.

This clonotype has a count of ten or more. The V gene is TRBV12-3 or TRBV12-4, the J gene TRBJ1-1; D not certain. The length of the CDR3 is 14 residues. V lost 5 bases and J 4 bases, leaving 14 bases between the germline ends. The CDR3 DNA reads as TGTGCCAGCAGTATGACTTCCCTTGGCACTGAAGCTTTCTTT. Translated: CASSMTSLGTEAFF.

This clonotype was counted many times. J is TRBJ1-2 and V is TRBV7-2, with D possibly TRBD1 on 5 matching bases. The CDR3 length is 14 residues. V was shortened by 4 bases and J by 8 bases, with 17 bases between the two germline ends. Germline assignment: CDR1 SGHTA and CDR2 FQGNSA. The CDR3, as DNA: TGTGCCAGCAGCTCGGGACTCCCGCCTGACGGCTACACCTTC. Translated: CASSSGLPPDGYTF.

This clonotype was picked up many times. The rearrangement joins TRBV11-2 to TRBJ1-6, with TRBD1 matching 11 bases. Germline values: CDR1 SGHAT, CDR2 FQNNGV. Losses at the gene ends were 0 bases for V and 8 bases for J; bases not matched to a gene: 0. The CDR3 runs 15 residues. This CDR3 is CASSLEGQGDSPLHF. The CDR3, as DNA: TGTGCCAGCAGCTTAGAGGGACAGGGGGATTCACCCCTCCACTTT.

Turning to this clonotype: Being one base from a much bigger clone, this may be a read error. CDR3 DNA sequence: TGTGCCGCGACTAGCGGCTACGAGCAGTACTTC. Residues: CAATSGYEQYF. The V call is TRBV10-3, the J call TRBJ2-7, with 9 bases aligning to TRBD2. J was trimmed by 3 bases and V by 11 bases; bases with no gene match: 2. Germline V gene sequence: CDR1 ENHRY, CDR2 SYGVKD. The CDR3 covers 11 residues.

The chain recombines TRBV15 with TRBJ1-5; 9 bases fit TRBD1. The V segment lost 5 bases and the J segment 4 bases; nucleotides outside the gene matches: 6. Germline CDR1 reads LNHNV; CDR2 reads YYDKDF (reference sequence). This CDR3 region has 15 residues. The DNA for the CDR3 is TGTGCCACCAGCCCAGACAGGGGGTATAATCAGCCCCAGCATTTT. Protein: CATSPDRGYNQPQHF.

This clonotype was counted between two and nine times. J is TRBJ2-3 and V is TRBV15, with 9 bases lining up with TRBD1. CDR1 and CDR2 (germline): LNHNV, YYDKDF (reference sequence). The CDR3 has 16 amino acids. With V trimmed by 2 bases and J by 2 bases, 5 bases remained unmatched. DNA of the CDR3: TGTGCCACCAGCAGATCAGGACAGGGGAACACAGATACGCAGTATTTT. Translating gives CATSRSGQGNTDTQYF.

This clonotype showed up many times. The chain joins TRBV5-6 to TRBJ2-3; unclear D gene. Germline CDR1 and CDR2: SGHDT and YYEEEE. The CDR3 loop spans 14 amino acids. With 0 bases removed from V and 2 bases from J, the gap between germline ends came to 7 bases. In DNA form, the CDR3 reads TGTGCCAGCAGCTTGGGGCTCCACACAGATACGCAGTATTTT. Translation gives CASSLGLHTDTQYF. Combining the CDR3 with reference TRBV5-6 and TRBJ2-3 gives the whole variable domain DAGVTQSPTHLIKTRGQQVTLRCSPKSGHDTVSWYQQALGQGPQFIFQYYEEEERQRGNFPDRFSGHQFPNYSSELNVNALLLGDSALYLCASSLGLHTDTQYFGPGTRLTVL.

The V and J genes are TRBV4-1 and TRBJ2-7; D ambiguous. Germline values: CDR1 MGHRA, CDR2 YSYEKL. The CDR3 is 11 amino acids. The V end was cut by 1 base, the J end by 10 bases, with 8 bases between. For the CDR3, the DNA is TGCGCCAGCAGCCAAGCGGTGAGACAGTACTTC. Protein: CASSQAVRQYF.

The chain has TRBV7-9 and TRBJ1-2; D uncertain. The CDR3 consists of 15 residues. CDR1 and CDR2 from the germline V gene are SEHNR and FQNEAQ (reference sequence). The V end lost 1 base, the J end lost 2 bases, and 11 bases lay between the germline ends. CDR3 DNA: TGTGCCAGCAGCTTAGGATCACTCTCCAACTATGGCTACACCTTC. Amino acid sequence: CASSLGSLSNYGYTF.

The chain joins TRBV7-9 to TRBJ2-7; D possibly corresponds to TRBD2 (6 bases). Trimming pared 2 bases from V and 4 bases from J, leaving 12 bases between. CDR1 is SEHNR, CDR2 FQNEAQ, per germline (reference sequence). This CDR3 is built from 14 residues. DNA for the CDR3: TGTGCCAGCAGCTTATCGGTAGCGGTATACGAGCAGTACTTC. It encodes CASSLSVAVYEQYF.